This T cell receptor beta chain was sequenced for a study of T-cell reconstitution after alpha-beta-depleted transplantation in children. Note on this clonotype: Its target is not known.

Unique molecular identifiers tagged the TCRbeta library. TCRdb fed the PCR reads into MiXCR, producing one record per CDR3 protein. There are over 100,000 distinct CDR3 sequences in the sample; 6% occur only once, and about 6% lies in the top ten. The CDR3 has 14 amino acids. Germline V gene sequence: CDR1 SGHDT, CDR2 YYEEEE. After removal of 2 bases from V and 3 bases from J, the junction contained 2 bases not matched to a gene. Findings and caveats of the study: Expanded clones from the graft, numbering several hundred, reportedly supplied alpha-beta T cells about two months after transplant.

This chain links TRBV5-6 with TRBJ2-1; 7 bases are shared with TRBD2. The clonotype originates from a female patient aged 2 to 10 who had a stem cell transplant for Fanconi anemia, so the T cells may come from the graft donor. The specimen comprised PBMCs, mostly from graft donor cells, sampled 60 days after TCRalphabeta/CD19-depleted stem cell transplant. Here the CDR3 reads CASSFRDYYNEQFF. In DNA form, the CDR3 reads TGTGCCAGCAGCTTCCGGGACTACTACAATGAGCAGTTCTTC.